This entry is about one TCR beta chain. A clone one base away is much larger, so this may be a read error. CDR3 length equals 16 residues. Germline CDR1 reads ENHRY; CDR2 reads SYGVKD. V was clipped by 3 bases and J by 5 bases; unmatched bases: 9. This entry comes from a study of T cells in Graves' hyperthyroidism and ophthalmopathy. The TCR beta CDR3 regions underwent amplification using RNA transcripts as the source. An initial round of RT-PCR targeting the TCR CDR3 relied on the HTBI primer set. MiXCR, applied by TCRdb to the multiplex PCR reads, yields one record per CDR3 protein. The data contain a few hundred thousand distinct CDR3 sequences, roughly 14% of them singletons.

V usage is TRBV10-3 and J usage is TRBJ2-2; the match to TRBD2 covers 7 bases. This TCR came from a woman younger than 45 with Graves' hyperthyroidism. Sequencing was carried out using blood. CDR3 in amino acids: CAISDIGRGDTGELFF. CDR3 DNA: TGTGCCATCAGTGACATAGGACGGGGGGATACCGGGGAGCTGTTTTTT.